One TCR beta chain is described in this entry. Its antigen remains undetermined. The input lacks base qualities; no much larger clone sits a single base away. This sample was included in a study of blood T cell repertoires in COVID-19 (dated by TCRdb to between 2020 and 2021). The study in broad terms: The collaborator samples originated in the United States, Italy and Spain and spanned the acute and convalescent phases of COVID-19. The repertoires were released in a freely available public database meant as a resource for research on the immune response to SARS-CoV-2. The samples were drawn from the first 160 participants of the ongoing ImmuneRACE study and from 1,254 subjects provided by 6 global collaborators. Deeply sampled blood TCRbeta repertoires from subjects exposed to, actively infected with, or recovered from COVID-19 were included in the dataset. Nearly every sample came with metadata listing a de-identified subject ID, COVID-19 status, age in years and sex. The prospective study material was composed of cDNA or gDNA derived from T cells, B-cell-depleted T cells, or PBMCs. HLA class I and class II types, where available, came from metadata supplied by the sample provider rather than from assay-based typing.

Compared with germline, V lacks 4 bases and J lacks 8 bases; bases without a gene match: 10. The germline V gene specifies MNHEY as CDR1 and SVGEGT as CDR2. The CDR3 goes from the cysteine to the phenylalanine over 14 residues. Kept here is only the CDR3 DNA, which spans 42 bases and is read in frame from base 1. Overall study outcomes, separate from this receptor: The amount of clinical and demographic metadata varied by source and participant and was provided uncurated.

TCRbeta CDR3 regions were amplified from genomic DNA by means of the immunoSEQ Assay, a bias-controlled multiplex PCR. On the authors' methods: The number of nucleated cells in each sample was estimated from the amplification of reference gene primers within the assay. To quantify the absolute abundance of each unique TCRbeta CDR3 rearrangement, sequence reads were collapsed and filtered. Productive Simpson clonality was computed per sample as the square root of Simpson's diversity index over productive rearrangements. TCRdb mirrors the immuneACCESS table, restricted to in-frame sequences. Some clones are absent from its copies; in checked studies, under half trace to an unresolved V gene, and the reason for the others is unknown. V and J calls and clone size are as listed in that table; D and trimming were resolved from the DNA. The sample table records approximately 70,000 clones; around 80% of these occur just once. About 19% of the sample rests with the top ten.

Whole blood was collected in K2EDTA tubes by collaborating institutions according to the institutions' own protocols. For TCRbeta analysis, collaborator samples were shipped as frozen whole blood, as isolated PBMCs, or as DNA extracted from either sample type. The V and J genes are TRBV6-2 or TRBV6-3 and TRBJ2-7; 8 nucleotides in the junction match TRBD1. Sequenced material: peripheral blood. The origin of this receptor is a human donor in a cohort sampled during active COVID-19. The CDR3 loop reads CASSSPGTGYQQYF. The DNA sequence is TGTGCCAGCAGTTCCCCCGGGACAGGATACCAGCAGTACTTC.